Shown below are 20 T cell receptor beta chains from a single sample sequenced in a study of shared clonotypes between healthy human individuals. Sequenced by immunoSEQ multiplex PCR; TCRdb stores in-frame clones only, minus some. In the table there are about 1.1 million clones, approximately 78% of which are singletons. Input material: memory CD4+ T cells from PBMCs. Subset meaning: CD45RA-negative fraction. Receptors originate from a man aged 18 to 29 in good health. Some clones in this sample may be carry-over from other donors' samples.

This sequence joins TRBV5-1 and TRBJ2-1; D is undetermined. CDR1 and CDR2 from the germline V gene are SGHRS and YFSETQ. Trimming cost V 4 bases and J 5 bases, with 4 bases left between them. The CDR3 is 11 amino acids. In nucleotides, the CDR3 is TGCGCCAGCAGCGCCAACAATGAGCAGTTCTTC. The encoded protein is CASSANNEQFF.

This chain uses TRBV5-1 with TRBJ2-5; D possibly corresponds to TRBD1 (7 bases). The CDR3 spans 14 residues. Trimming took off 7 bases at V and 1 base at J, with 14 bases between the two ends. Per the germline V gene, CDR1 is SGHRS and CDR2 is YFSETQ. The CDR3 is CASRAGTAQETQYF. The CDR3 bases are TGCGCCAGCCGCGCGGGGACAGCCCAAGAGACCCAGTACTTC.

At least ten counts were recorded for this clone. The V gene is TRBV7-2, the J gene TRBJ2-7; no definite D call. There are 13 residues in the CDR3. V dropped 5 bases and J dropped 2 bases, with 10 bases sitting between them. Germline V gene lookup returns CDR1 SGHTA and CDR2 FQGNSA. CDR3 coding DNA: TGTGCCAGCAGCGTTAGAGGAGCCTACGAGCAGTACTTC. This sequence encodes CASSVRGAYEQYF.

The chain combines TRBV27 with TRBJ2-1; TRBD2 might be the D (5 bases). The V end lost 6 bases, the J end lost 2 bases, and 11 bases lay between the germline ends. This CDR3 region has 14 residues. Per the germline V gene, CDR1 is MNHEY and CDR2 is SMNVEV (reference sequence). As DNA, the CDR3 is TGTGCCAGCAGGGCGAGGGCCACCTACAATGAGCAGTTCTTC. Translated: CASRARATYNEQFF.

CDR3 protein: CASRGRQGELSYEQYF. CDR3 bases: TGTGCCAGCAGAGGTCGACAGGGAGAGCTTTCCTACGAGCAGTACTTC. The genes are TRBV6-4 and TRBJ2-7; 7 bases match TRBD1. Germline values: CDR1 MRHNA, CDR2 SNTAGT. J gave up 1 base and V 6 bases, and 12 bases lay outside the gene matches. This CDR3 is built from 16 residues.

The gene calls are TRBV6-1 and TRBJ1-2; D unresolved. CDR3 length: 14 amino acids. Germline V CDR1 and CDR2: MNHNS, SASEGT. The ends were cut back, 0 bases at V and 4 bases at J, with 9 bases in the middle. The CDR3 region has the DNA TGTGCCAGCAGTGAAGCGCACAGTCCCTATGGCTACACCTTC. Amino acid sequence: CASSEAHSPYGYTF.

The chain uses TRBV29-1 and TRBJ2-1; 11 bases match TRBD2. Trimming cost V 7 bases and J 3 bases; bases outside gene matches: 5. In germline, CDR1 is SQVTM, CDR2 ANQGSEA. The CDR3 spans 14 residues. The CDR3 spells CSARSGRDYNEQFF. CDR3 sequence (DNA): TGCAGCGCTCGTAGCGGGAGGGACTACAATGAGCAGTTCTTC.

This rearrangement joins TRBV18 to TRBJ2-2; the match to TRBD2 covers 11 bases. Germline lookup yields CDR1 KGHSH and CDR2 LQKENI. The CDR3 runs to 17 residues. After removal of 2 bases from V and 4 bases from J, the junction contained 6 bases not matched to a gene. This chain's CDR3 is CASSPSASGRTTGELFF. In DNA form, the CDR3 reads TGTGCCAGCTCACCATCCGCTAGCGGGAGGACCACCGGGGAGCTGTTTTTT.

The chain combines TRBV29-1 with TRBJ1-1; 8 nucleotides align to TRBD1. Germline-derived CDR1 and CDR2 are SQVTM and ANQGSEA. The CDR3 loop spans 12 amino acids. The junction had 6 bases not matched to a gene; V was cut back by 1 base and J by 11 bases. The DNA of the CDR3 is TGCAGCGTTGAAGCAGGGGGCTTTTTGGCTTTCTTT. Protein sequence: CSVEAGGFLAFF.

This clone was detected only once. CDR3 nucleotides: TGTGCCAGCAGCTTTGTGTTCGGGACAGGGGTCCACGAGCAGTACTTC. Its translation: CASSFVFGTGVHEQYF. This chain connects TRBV5-8 to TRBJ2-7; 10 bases align to TRBD1. The CDR3 contains 16 residues. The germline V gene encodes CDR1 SGHTS and CDR2 YDEGEE. The V segment lost 2 bases and the J segment 5 bases; nucleotides outside the gene matches: 10. The whole variable domain, filled in from reference TRBV5-8 and TRBJ2-7, reads EAGVTQSPTHLIKTRGQQATLRCSPISGHTSVYWYQQALGLGLQFLLWYDEGEERNRGNFPPRFSGRQFPNYSSELNVNALELEDSALYLCASSFVFGTGVHEQYFGPGTRLTVT.

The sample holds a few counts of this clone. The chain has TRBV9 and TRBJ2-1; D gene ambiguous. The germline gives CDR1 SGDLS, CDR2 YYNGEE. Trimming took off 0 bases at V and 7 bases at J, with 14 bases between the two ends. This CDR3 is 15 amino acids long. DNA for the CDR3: TGTGCCAGCAGCGTAGTCGCGGCAGGAGTGAATGAGCAGTTCTTC. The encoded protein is CASSVVAAGVNEQFF.

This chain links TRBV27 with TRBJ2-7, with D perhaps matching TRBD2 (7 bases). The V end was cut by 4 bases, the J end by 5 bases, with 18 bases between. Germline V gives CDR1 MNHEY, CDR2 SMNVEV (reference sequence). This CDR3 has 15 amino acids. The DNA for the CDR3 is TGTGCCAGCAGTTCACTGGGAGGGGGGGCGCACGAGCAGTACTTC. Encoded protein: CASSSLGGGAHEQYF.

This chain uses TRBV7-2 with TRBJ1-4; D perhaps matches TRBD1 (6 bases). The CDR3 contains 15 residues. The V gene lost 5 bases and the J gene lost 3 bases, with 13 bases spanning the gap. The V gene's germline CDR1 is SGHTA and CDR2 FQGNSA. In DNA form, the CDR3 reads TGTGCCAGCAGCGCGCAGGGGTCTGCTAATGAAAAACTGTTTTTT. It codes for CASSAQGSANEKLFF.

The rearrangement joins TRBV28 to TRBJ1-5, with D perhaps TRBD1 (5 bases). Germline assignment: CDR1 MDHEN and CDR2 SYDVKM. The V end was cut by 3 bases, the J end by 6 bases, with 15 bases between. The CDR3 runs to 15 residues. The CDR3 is CASSFPDSYGQPQHF. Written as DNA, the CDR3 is TGTGCCAGCAGTTTCCCAGACAGTTACGGTCAGCCCCAGCATTTT. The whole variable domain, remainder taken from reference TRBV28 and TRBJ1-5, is DVKVTQSSRYLVKRTGEKVFLECVQDMDHENMFWYRQDPGLGLRLIYFSYDVKMKEKGDIPEGYSVSREKKERFSLILESASTNQTSMYLCASSFPDSYGQPQHFGDGTRLSIL.

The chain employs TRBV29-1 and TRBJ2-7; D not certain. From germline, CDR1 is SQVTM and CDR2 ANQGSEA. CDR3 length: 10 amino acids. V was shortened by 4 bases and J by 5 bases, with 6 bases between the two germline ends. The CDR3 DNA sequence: TGCAGCGTTGGTAGCCACGAGCAGTACTTC. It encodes CSVGSHEQYF.

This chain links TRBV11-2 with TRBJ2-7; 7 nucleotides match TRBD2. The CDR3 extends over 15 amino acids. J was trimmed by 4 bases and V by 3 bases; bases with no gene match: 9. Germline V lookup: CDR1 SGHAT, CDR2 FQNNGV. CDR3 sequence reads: CASSFALATFYEQYF. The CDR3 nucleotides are TGTGCCAGCAGCTTCGCACTAGCGACCTTTTACGAGCAGTACTTC.

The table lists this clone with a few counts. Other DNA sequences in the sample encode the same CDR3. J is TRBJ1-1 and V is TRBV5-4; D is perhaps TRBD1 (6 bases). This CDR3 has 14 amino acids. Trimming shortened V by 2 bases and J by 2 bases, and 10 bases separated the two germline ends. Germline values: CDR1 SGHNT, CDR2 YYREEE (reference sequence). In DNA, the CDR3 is TGTGCCAGCAGCTTCAGGGGCCCAAACACTGAAGCTTTCTTT. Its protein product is CASSFRGPNTEAFF. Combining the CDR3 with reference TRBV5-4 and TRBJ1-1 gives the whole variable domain ETGVTQSPTHLIKTRGQQVTLRCSSQSGHNTVSWYQQALGQGPQFIFQYYREEENGRGNFPPRFSGLQFPNYSSELNVNALELDDSALYLCASSFRGPNTEAFFGQGTRLTVV.

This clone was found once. The CDR3, as DNA: TGTGCCAGCAGCTTGTCTAGCGGGTACAATGAGCAGTTCTTC. Its protein is CASSLSSGYNEQFF. The chain employs TRBV7-9 and TRBJ2-1, with 8 bases fitting TRBD2. In germline, CDR1 is SEHNR, CDR2 FQNEAQ (reference sequence). V dropped 3 bases and J dropped 4; count of bases not matched to a gene: 2. The CDR3 consists of 14 residues. The full variable domain, with the rest looked up from reference TRBV7-9 and TRBJ2-1, is DTGVSQNPRHKITKRGQNVTFRCDPISEHNRLYWYRQTLGQGPEFLTYFQNEAQLEKSRLLSDRFSAERPKGSFSTLEIQRTEQGDSAMYLCASSLSSGYNEQFFGPGTRLTVL.

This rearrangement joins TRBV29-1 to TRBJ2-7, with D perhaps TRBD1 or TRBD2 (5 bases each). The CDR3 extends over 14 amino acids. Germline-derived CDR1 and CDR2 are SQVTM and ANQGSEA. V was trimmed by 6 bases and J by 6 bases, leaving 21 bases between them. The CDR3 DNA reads TGCAGCGTCCGGAAGGGGCAGGAGGATGGCGAGCAGTACTTC. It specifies CSVRKGQEDGEQYF.

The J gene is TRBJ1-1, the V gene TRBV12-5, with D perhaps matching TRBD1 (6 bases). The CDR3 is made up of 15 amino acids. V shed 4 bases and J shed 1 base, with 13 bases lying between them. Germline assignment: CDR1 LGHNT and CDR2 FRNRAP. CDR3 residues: CASGSRTGRNTEAFF. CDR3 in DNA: TGTGCTAGTGGTTCCAGAACAGGGAGGAACACTGAAGCTTTCTTT.